Each of the 21 T cell receptor beta chains below was sequenced from the same sample in a study of cytomegalovirus exposure and HLA in healthy donors. The PCR had 60 Vbeta and 13 Jbeta primers. Clones were sequenced by immunoSEQ multiplex PCR, and TCRdb holds only the in-frame ones, with some missing. The data contain 200,000 to 250,000 clones, around 80% of them singletons. Sequences were obtained from PBMCs. Source of these receptors: a man between 18 and 29 years old in good health and CMV-seronegative.

This clone was detected once. The chain joins TRBV15 to TRBJ2-1; 11 nucleotides line up with TRBD2. J gave up 10 bases and V 2 bases, and 10 bases lay outside the gene matches. The germline V gene encodes CDR1 LNHNV and CDR2 YYDKDF (reference sequence). This CDR3 comprises 16 residues. The CDR3 DNA reads TGTGCCACCAGCAGAAATAGCGGGAGGGCGAAGGGGGAGCAGTTCTTC. Residues: CATSRNSGRAKGEQFF.

The chain carries TRBV28 and TRBJ2-3; no definite D call. V lost 3 bases, J lost 4 bases, and 5 bases lay in between. CDR3 length: 12 residues. Per germline, CDR1 MDHEN and CDR2 SYDVKM. The CDR3 loop reads CASSFSPDTQYF. DNA for the CDR3: TGTGCCAGCAGTTTTAGCCCAGATACGCAGTATTTT.

V and J are TRBV7-9 and TRBJ2-1, with D unclear. The V gene lost 2 bases and the J gene lost 3 bases, with 11 bases spanning the gap. Germline V lookup: CDR1 SEHNR, CDR2 FQNEAQ (reference sequence). The CDR3 loop spans 15 amino acids. The CDR3 sequence is CASSLSEQNYNEQFF. The CDR3 bases are TGTGCCAGCAGCTTATCGGAACAGAACTACAATGAGCAGTTCTTC.

This clone appeared once. The chain joins TRBV11-2 to TRBJ1-5; 9 positions agree with TRBD1. This CDR3 is 15 amino acids long. V was clipped by 5 bases and J by 1 base; unmatched bases: 3. The germline V gene encodes CDR1 SGHAT and CDR2 FQNNGV. The CDR3 reads CASSAGTGSNQPQHF. The CDR3 region has the DNA TGTGCCAGCAGCGCCGGGACAGGGAGCAATCAGCCCCAGCATTTT.

The chain couples TRBV11-2 to TRBJ1-5; D is perhaps TRBD1 (6 bases). Trimming left V 5 bases short and J 7 bases short, with 18 bases between. Germline CDR1 and CDR2: SGHAT and FQNNGV. This CDR3 is 15 amino acids long. The CDR3 is CASSPGGGAQQPQHF. In DNA form, the CDR3 reads TGTGCCAGCAGCCCCGGAGGGGGGGCACAGCAGCCCCAGCATTTT.

This sequence joins TRBV12-2 and TRBJ2-1; TRBD2 is the table's D call and was not checked against the DNA. TRBV12-2 is a pseudogene. The CDR3 totals 12 residues. The CDR3 sequence: CASRGRENEQFF. The CDR3 DNA is TGTGCAAGTCGGGGGAGGGAGAATGAGCAGTTCTTC.

V and J are TRBV28 and TRBJ1-1, with 10 bases lining up with TRBD1. The length of the CDR3 is 15 residues. V lost 3 bases to trimming and J lost 3 bases; unmatched junction nucleotides: 4. Germline V gene sequence: CDR1 MDHEN, CDR2 SYDVKM. DNA of the CDR3: TGTGCCAGCAGTTTGGGGACAGGGGTTGACACTGAAGCTTTCTTT. Translation: CASSLGTGVDTEAFF.

The J gene is TRBJ2-1, the V gene TRBV28, with TRBD2 matching over 10 bases. The CDR3 spans 16 residues. V dropped 2 bases and J dropped 2; count of bases not matched to a gene: 3. Germline V gene data show CDR1 as MDHEN and CDR2 as SYDVKM. CDR3 bases: TGTGCCAGCAGTTTAATTACTAGCGGGACCTACAATGAGCAGTTCTTC. It specifies CASSLITSGTYNEQFF.

J is TRBJ2-7 and V is TRBV9, with TRBD1 matching 8 bases. V lost 4 bases, J lost 2 bases, and 5 bases stayed unmatched. From germline, CDR1 is SGDLS and CDR2 YYNGEE. CDR3 length: 14 residues. CDR3 region: CASSPGQDPYEQYF. The CDR3 DNA reads TGTGCCAGCAGCCCGGGACAGGACCCCTACGAGCAGTACTTC.

The rearrangement links TRBV7-8 to TRBJ2-7; TRBD1 agrees at 9 bases. Germline V lookup: CDR1 SGHVS, CDR2 FQNEAQ. V gave up 4 bases and J gave up 5 bases; unmatched junction bases: 9. The length of the CDR3 is 15 residues. The CDR3 DNA is TGTGCCAGCAGCTGGGCCGGGACAGGGTTTGACGAGCAGTACTTC. It is translated as CASSWAGTGFDEQYF.

The genes are TRBV10-2 and TRBJ2-2, with 9 bases aligning to TRBD1. After removal of 10 bases from V and 4 bases from J, the junction contained 7 bases not matched to a gene. Looked up from germline, CDR1 is WSHSY and CDR2 is SAAADI. The CDR3 is made up of 14 amino acids. The CDR3 region is CAISGTGSTGELFF. CDR3 sequence (DNA): TGCGCCATCTCCGGGACAGGGAGCACCGGGGAGCTGTTTTTT.

This sequence joins TRBV30 and TRBJ1-4, with D possibly matching TRBD1 (6 bases). The germline CDR1 and CDR2 sequences are GTSNPN and SVGIG (reference sequence). V gave up 0 bases and J gave up 0 bases, with 14 bases separating them. The length of the CDR3 is 17 residues. CDR3 protein: CAWSVGWGPATNEKLFF. The CDR3 DNA reads as TGTGCCTGGAGTGTAGGGTGGGGGCCTGCAACTAATGAAAAACTGTTTTTT.

The chain carries TRBV5-1 and TRBJ2-1; 7 bases line up with TRBD2. J was trimmed by 9 bases and V by 4 bases; bases with no gene match: 10. This CDR3 region has 14 residues. Germline V gives CDR1 SGHRS, CDR2 YFSETQ. CDR3 bases: TGCGCCAGCAGCCTTCTAGCGACGGGGGGTGAGCAGTTCTTC. Translation gives CASSLLATGGEQFF.

The chain recombines TRBV11-2 with TRBJ2-6; 8 nucleotides line up with TRBD1. The CDR3 runs 16 residues. CDR1 SGHAT and CDR2 FQNNGV come from the germline V gene. Trimming took 5 bases from V and 4 from J; bases not matched to a gene: 7. CDR3 coding DNA: TGTGCCAGCAGCACACCCCAGGGGGCGGGGGCCAACGTCCTGACTTTC. Translating it yields CASSTPQGAGANVLTF.

The genes are TRBV6-1 and TRBJ1-2; 9 bases agree with TRBD1. CDR3 size: 15 residues. Germline CDR1 reads MNHNS; CDR2 reads SASEGT. V was pared by 4 bases and J by 7 bases, with 10 bases of the junction left unmatched. The CDR3: CASSVRTGVVGGYTF. The CDR3 DNA follows: TGTGCCAGCAGTGTCCGGACAGGGGTAGTGGGTGGCTACACCTTC.

This clone was counted only a few times. This chain joins TRBV20-1 and TRBJ1-1; D ambiguous. CDR1 is DFQATT, CDR2 SNEGSKA, per germline (reference sequence). The V end was cut by 6 bases, the J end by 1 base, with 6 bases between. CDR3 size: 11 residues. The CDR3 DNA reads TGCAGTGCGCACAGGAACACTGAAGCTTTCTTT. It yields the protein CSAHRNTEAFF.

The chain employs TRBV9 and TRBJ1-5; no definite D call. CDR3 length: 15 amino acids. Germline values: CDR1 SGDLS, CDR2 YYNGEE. V was clipped by 2 bases and J by 5 bases, with 14 bases between them. In DNA form, the CDR3 reads TGTGCCAGCAGCGTGGGGAGCGACCTTCATCAGCCCCAGCATTTT. Protein sequence: CASSVGSDLHQPQHF.

J is TRBJ2-1 and V is TRBV19; 9 bases are shared with TRBD1. The CDR3 has 15 residues. The germline gives CDR1 LNHDA, CDR2 SQIVND (reference sequence). V dropped 3 bases and J dropped 8; count of bases not matched to a gene: 8. CDR3 DNA: TGTGCCAGTAGTATGGGACAGGGTGGTATCGATGAGCAGTTCTTC. This codes for CASSMGQGGIDEQFF.

This sequence joins TRBV28 and TRBJ1-1; D gene uncertain. This CDR3 spans 14 amino acids. Germline values: CDR1 MDHEN, CDR2 SYDVKM. V gave up 3 bases and J gave up 0 bases, with 8 bases separating them. DNA of the CDR3: TGTGCCAGCAGTTTTACGGGGATGAACACTGAAGCTTTCTTT. This sequence encodes CASSFTGMNTEAFF.

V usage is TRBV10-3 and J usage is TRBJ1-2; D is uncertain. V lost 10 bases to trimming and J lost 0 bases, with 12 bases between them. Germline V lookup: CDR1 ENHRY, CDR2 SYGVKD. The CDR3 runs to 13 residues. This CDR3 is CANLPGPNYGYTF. CDR3 in DNA: TGTGCCAACCTCCCAGGCCCTAACTATGGCTACACCTTC.

The chain uses TRBV5-5 and TRBJ2-1; 7 bases fit TRBD2. The CDR3 sequence is 15 residues long. J lost 4 bases, V lost 4 bases, and 8 bases had no gene match. Germline CDR1 is SGHKS and CDR2 is YYEKEE (reference sequence). CDR3 amino acids: CASSRALAAYNEQFF. The CDR3 region has the DNA TGTGCCAGCAGCCGTGCCCTAGCGGCGTACAATGAGCAGTTCTTC.